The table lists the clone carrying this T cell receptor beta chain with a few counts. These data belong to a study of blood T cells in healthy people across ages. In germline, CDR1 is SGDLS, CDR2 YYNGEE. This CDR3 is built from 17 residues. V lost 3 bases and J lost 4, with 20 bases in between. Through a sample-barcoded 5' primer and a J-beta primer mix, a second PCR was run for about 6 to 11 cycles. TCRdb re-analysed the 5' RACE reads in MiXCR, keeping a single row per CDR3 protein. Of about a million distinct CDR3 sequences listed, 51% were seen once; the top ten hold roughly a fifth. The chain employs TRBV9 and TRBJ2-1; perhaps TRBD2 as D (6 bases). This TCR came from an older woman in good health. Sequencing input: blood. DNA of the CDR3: TGTGCCAGCAGCGCCCGACTAGTGTCGGCAAAGTACAATGAGCAGTTCTTC. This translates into CASSARLVSAKYNEQFF. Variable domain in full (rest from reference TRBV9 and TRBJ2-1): DSGVTQTPKHLITATGQRVTLRCSPRSGDLSVYWYQQSLDQGLQFLIQYYNGEERAKGNILERFSAQQFPDLHSELNLSSLELGDSALYFCASSARLVSAKYNEQFFGPGTRLTVL.